One TCR beta chain is described in this entry. Its antigen is as yet unknown. The data are from a study of cytomegalovirus exposure and HLA in healthy donors. Study-wide results and limits: Previous analysis showed most TCR beta V segments were productive about 87% or about 30% of the time. Analyses of presence and absence presupposed an approximately uniform sequencing depth across donors. V- and J-gene trimming of TCR beta was linked (in a later analysis) to a missense DCLRE1C variant.

The PCR ran on 60 Vbeta and 13 Jbeta primers. The data were produced by immunoSEQ multiplex PCR, yet TCRdb's version contains in-frame clones alone and is incomplete. The repertoire consists of fewer than 250,000 clones, with 60% to 80% occurring once and the leading ten covering 2.1%. With 8 bases removed from V and 0 bases from J, the gap between germline ends came to 14 bases. CDR1 is MDHEN and CDR2 is SYDVKM in the germline V gene. This CDR3 has 15 residues. This sequence was found in a woman in her thirties in good health and CMV-seropositive. The chain is built from TRBV28 and TRBJ1-5; D remains unclear. Sequencing was carried out using PBMCs. The chain's CDR3 is CASERRRVSNQPQHF. The DNA for the CDR3 is TGTGCCAGCGAGCGAAGGCGGGTTAGCAATCAGCCCCAGCATTTT. Combining the CDR3 with reference TRBV28 and TRBJ1-5 gives the whole variable domain DVKVTQSSRYLVKRTGEKVFLECVQDMDHENMFWYRQDPGLGLRLIYFSYDVKMKEKGDIPEGYSVSREKKERFSLILESASTNQTSMYLCASERRRVSNQPQHFGDGTRLSIL.